The 23 T cell receptor beta chains below were found in one sample sequenced in a study of CD8+ T cells in alopecia areata. Treatment of the sample: oral pan-JAK inhibitor, 5-10 mg twice daily. As the sequencing template, cDNA was produced by extracting RNA and reverse transcribing it. Repertoires were generated with immunoSEQ multiplex PCR, while TCRdb's copy carries only in-frame clones and drops some. The sample has around 150,000 clones; approximately 65% are singletons. The sequences come from CD4+ T cells sorted from blood, collected at week 4, from a patient treated with tofacitinib. Source of these receptors: a human donor with alopecia areata.

This sequence joins TRBV29-1 and TRBJ1-2, with D possibly TRBD1 on 6 matching bases. V was clipped by 6 bases and J by 4 bases, with 15 bases between them. CDR3 length: 13 residues. CDR1 is SQVTM, CDR2 ANQGSEA, per germline. CDR3 in amino acids: CSVSDGTSYGYTF. Here the CDR3 DNA reads TGCAGCGTGTCCGACGGGACATCCTATGGCTACACCTTC. The full variable domain, completed using reference TRBV29-1 and TRBJ1-2, is SAVISQKPSRDICQRGTSLTIQCQVDSQVTMMFWYRQQPGQSLTLIATANQGSEATYESGFVIDKFPISRPNLTFSTLTVSNMSPEDSSIYLCSVSDGTSYGYTFGSGTRLTVV.

This chain joins TRBV25-1 and TRBJ1-2, with D unresolved. In germline, CDR1 is MGHDK, CDR2 SYGVNS. CDR3 length equals 16 residues. The V gene lost 3 bases and the J gene lost 0 bases, with 14 bases spanning the gap. This CDR3 reads CASSDPGRSANYGYTF. CDR3 DNA sequence: TGTGCCAGCAGTGACCCCGGACGGAGCGCTAACTATGGCTACACCTTC.

This clone was detected a few times. Additional DNA sequences in this sample encode the identical CDR3. The chain joins TRBV29-1 to TRBJ2-5; possibly TRBD1 for D (5 bases). CDR3 length: 10 amino acids. Trimming left V 6 bases short and J 3 bases short, with 5 bases between. Germline CDR1 and CDR2: SQVTM and ANQGSEA. CDR3 sequence: CSVREETQYF. DNA for the CDR3: TGCAGCGTCAGGGAAGAGACCCAGTACTTC.

The rearrangement links TRBV5-1 to TRBJ2-1; a possible D gene is TRBD1 (6 bases). The germline gives CDR1 SGHRS, CDR2 YFSETQ. V dropped 6 bases and J dropped 4 bases, with 14 bases sitting between them. The CDR3 is 14 residues long. The CDR3 coding sequence is TGCGCCAGCACTCTACAGGGACCATACAATGAGCAGTTCTTC. Translated: CASTLQGPYNEQFF.

The chain combines TRBV15 with TRBJ2-1; D could derive from TRBD1 or TRBD2 (5 bases each). Trimming stripped 0 bases from V and 2 bases from J, with 14 bases between. CDR3 length: 17 residues. In germline, CDR1 is LNHNV, CDR2 YYDKDF (reference sequence). CDR3 residues: CATSRDPTGTPYNEQFF. CDR3 bases: TGTGCCACCAGCAGAGACCCGACTGGGACCCCCTACAATGAGCAGTTCTTC.

The DNA of the CDR3 is TGCGCCAGCAGCCCGGGGGGGTCCTACAATGAGCAGTTCTTC. Its translation is CASSPGGSYNEQFF. The chain uses TRBV5-1 and TRBJ2-1, with 8 bases fitting TRBD2. The germline V gene encodes CDR1 SGHRS and CDR2 YFSETQ. V dropped 4 bases and J dropped 1; count of bases not matched to a gene: 1. This CDR3 contains 14 residues. The full variable domain, completed using reference TRBV5-1 and TRBJ2-1, is KAGVTQTPRYLIKTRGQQVTLSCSPISGHRSVSWYQQTPGQGLQFLFEYFSETQRNKGNFPGRFSGRQFSNSRSEMNVSTLELGDSALYLCASSPGGSYNEQFFGPGTRLTVL.

CDR3 sequence: CAWSPGPLNTEAFF. CDR3 DNA sequence: TGTGCCTGGAGTCCCGGACCGTTGAACACTGAAGCTTTCTTT. The V call is TRBV30, the J call TRBJ1-1; unclear D gene. The CDR3 extends over 14 amino acids. The V gene lost 2 bases and the J gene lost 0 bases, with 10 bases spanning the gap. CDR1 is GTSNPN, CDR2 SVGIG, per germline (reference sequence).

The V and J genes are TRBV5-1 and TRBJ2-1; TRBD1 might be the D (5 bases). The CDR3 spans 13 residues. Deletions cut 3 bases from V and 7 bases from J, with 11 bases between. The germline CDR1 and CDR2 sequences are SGHRS and YFSETQ. This chain's CDR3 is CASSWDGANEQFF. The CDR3 bases are TGCGCCAGCAGCTGGGATGGGGCGAATGAGCAGTTCTTC.

This clone was recorded many times. The V and J genes are TRBV5-1 and TRBJ2-7; possibly TRBD1 for D (6 bases). V lost 0 bases and J lost 0, with 10 bases in between. This CDR3 spans 15 amino acids. The germline CDR1 and CDR2 sequences are SGHRS and YFSETQ. The DNA for the CDR3 is TGCGCCAGCAGCTTGGTGATACAGGGCTCCTACGAGCAGTACTTC. The encoded protein is CASSLVIQGSYEQYF.

This clone was seen at least ten times. The V and J genes are TRBV9 and TRBJ1-3; weak D call: TRBD1 (5 bases). The V gene lost 7 bases and the J gene lost 0 bases, with 11 bases spanning the gap. The CDR3 consists of 14 residues. The germline CDR1 and CDR2 sequences are SGDLS and YYNGEE. The CDR3 DNA is TGTGCCAGCCCGGGGGGAGGCTCTGGAAACACCATATATTTT. This gives the protein CASPGGGSGNTIYF.

The genes are TRBV29-1 and TRBJ1-1; 8 positions agree with TRBD1. The CDR3 covers 13 residues. The germline V gene has CDR1 SQVTM and CDR2 ANQGSEA. V lost 1 base and J lost 5; bases outside the gene matches: 3. The CDR3 nucleotides read TGCAGCGTTGAAGGGCAGGGGGCAACTGAAGCTTTCTTT. Encoded protein: CSVEGQGATEAFF.

The CDR3, as DNA: TGCAGTGCTCCGGCGGCAAACATTCAGTACTTC. Translating gives CSAPAANIQYF. V usage is TRBV20-1 and J usage is TRBJ2-4; D is uncertain. The V gene lost 5 bases and the J gene lost 6 bases, with 8 bases spanning the gap. CDR3 size: 11 residues. Germline V gene lookup returns CDR1 DFQATT and CDR2 SNEGSKA (reference sequence).

The chain has TRBV6-1 and TRBJ1-6; 8 nucleotides match TRBD1. V trimming: 4 bases; J trimming: 7 bases; junction bases outside the gene matches: 6. The CDR3 is made up of 15 amino acids. The germline gives CDR1 MNHNS, CDR2 SASEGT. For the CDR3, the DNA is TGTGCCAGCAGTGCAGGACAGGGTGCCAATTCACCCCTCCACTTT. Amino acids: CASSAGQGANSPLHF.

Worth noting for this clone: The same CDR3 can be traced to other DNA sequences in this sample. The chain is built from TRBV30 and TRBJ2-2; D uncertain. Trimming shortened V by 0 bases and J by 4 bases, and 6 bases separated the two germline ends. The germline CDR1 and CDR2 sequences are GTSNPN and SVGIG (reference sequence). This CDR3 region has 13 residues. The CDR3 region has the DNA TGTGCCTGGAGTGTGATAGGCACCGGGGAGCTGTTTTTT. It codes for CAWSVIGTGELFF.

This clone has more than one count but fewer than ten. V usage is TRBV7-2 and J usage is TRBJ1-2; D is possibly TRBD1 (5 bases). Germline CDR1 SGHTA, CDR2 FQGNSA. CDR3 length: 14 residues. The V gene lost 3 bases and the J gene lost 4 bases, with 12 bases spanning the gap. The CDR3 spells CASSFRVDAYGYTF. The DNA for the CDR3 is TGTGCCAGCAGCTTCAGGGTTGATGCCTATGGCTACACCTTC.

The chain uses TRBV19 and TRBJ1-6, with no clear D. The length of the CDR3 is 15 residues. Trimming removed 0 bases at V and 13 bases at J, with 16 bases between. Germline assignment: CDR1 LNHDA and CDR2 SQIVND (reference sequence). DNA of the CDR3: TGTGCCAGTAGTATAGATGCGGGATCTCCTTCTCCCCTCCACTTT. Protein sequence: CASSIDAGSPSPLHF.

The V call is TRBV29-1, the J call TRBJ1-1; TRBD1 might be the D (6 bases). CDR3 length: 11 residues. Germline assignment: CDR1 SQVTM and CDR2 ANQGSEA. V was cut by 7 bases and J by 11 bases, with 17 bases left in between. Here the CDR3 DNA reads TGCAGCGAGTTACAGGGCGGAGAGGCTTTCTTT. Translating it yields CSELQGGEAFF.

This rearrangement joins TRBV30 to TRBJ2-3; unclear D gene. The CDR3 covers 13 residues. Germline CDR1 and CDR2: GTSNPN and SVGIG (reference sequence). V was cut by 5 bases and J by 1 base, with 10 bases left in between. The CDR3 DNA sequence: TGTGCCTGGGACTTTGGGGGCACAGATACGCAGTATTTT. Translating gives CAWDFGGTDTQYF.

The sample holds a few counts of this clone. The V and J genes are TRBV15 and TRBJ2-4, with a tentative D call TRBD2 (5 bases). CDR1 and CDR2 (germline): LNHNV, YYDKDF (reference sequence). This CDR3 has 17 residues. With 0 bases removed from V and 0 bases from J, the gap between germline ends came to 12 bases. This CDR3 reads CATSRDRTDLAKNIQYF. CDR3 DNA: TGTGCCACCAGCAGAGATCGCACGGACTTAGCCAAAAACATTCAGTACTTC. Full variable domain (missing parts from reference TRBV15 and TRBJ2-4): DAMVIQNPRYQVTQFGKPVTLSCSQTLNHNVMYWYQQKSSQAPKLLFHYYDKDFNNEADTPDNFQSRRPNTSFCFLDIRSPGLGDTAMYLCATSRDRTDLAKNIQYFGAGTRLSVL.

This clone came up a few times. V usage is TRBV30 and J usage is TRBJ1-2; a weak D match, TRBD1 (5 bases). The CDR3 length is 14 residues. Per germline, CDR1 GTSNPN and CDR2 SVGIG (reference sequence). The V and J ends lost 5 bases and 4 bases respectively, with 17 bases between them. CDR3 sequence: CAWGRGPGGYGYTF. CDR3 bases: TGTGCCTGGGGCCGGGGACCGGGCGGCTATGGCTACACCTTC. Complete variable domain (other parts from reference TRBV30 and TRBJ1-2): SQTIHQWPATLVQPVGSPLSLECTVEGTSNPNLYWYRQAAGRGLQLLFYSVGIGQISSEVPQNLSASRPQDRQFILSSKKLLLSDSGFYLCAWGRGPGGYGYTFGSGTRLTVV.

The V and J genes are TRBV29-1 and TRBJ2-1, with D tentatively TRBD1 (6 bases). Germline assignment: CDR1 SQVTM and CDR2 ANQGSEA. V was pared by 6 bases and J by 1 base, with 13 bases between. This CDR3 is 14 amino acids long. Here the CDR3 DNA reads TGCAGCGTCCTACAGGGTTCGTCCTACAATGAGCAGTTCTTC. Translated, it gives CSVLQGSSYNEQFF.

CDR3 region: CASSQGQGPTF. CDR3 bases: TGTGCCAGCAGCCAAGGACAGGGGCCCACCTTC. The V call is TRBV5-6, the J call TRBJ1-2; 9 positions agree with TRBD1. The germline gives CDR1 SGHDT, CDR2 YYEEEE. The V segment lost 4 bases and the J segment 13 bases; nucleotides outside the gene matches: 5. This CDR3 contains 11 residues.

The CDR3 reads CSYTGVGNTIYF. CDR3 nucleotides: TGCAGCTATACAGGGGTCGGAAACACCATATATTTT. The chain couples TRBV29-1 to TRBJ1-3; 7 positions agree with TRBD1. With 8 bases clipped from V and 4 bases from J, the junction kept 5 bases outside the gene matches. This CDR3 has 12 residues. The V gene's germline CDR1 is SQVTM and CDR2 ANQGSEA.